The present entry profiles one TCR beta chain with its context. This receptor's antigen is unknown. No much larger clonotype is one base removed from it; base qualities were not supplied. The CDR3 sequence holds 15 residues, the cysteine and phenylalanine included. Only the CDR3 DNA is retained, 45 bases long and in frame from the first base. The CDR1 and CDR2 encoded by the germline V gene (reference sequence) are MNHEY and SMNVEV. The germline V end is reduced by 6 bases and the J end by 4 bases; junction bases left unmatched: 5. The data belong to a study of blood T cell repertoires in COVID-19 (dated by TCRdb to the early 2020s). Some background on the complete study: The collaborator samples originated in the United States, Italy and Spain and spanned the acute and convalescent phases of COVID-19. The prospective study material was composed of cDNA or gDNA derived from T cells, B-cell-depleted T cells, or PBMCs. Subjects who had been exposed to COVID-19, were actively infected with it, or had recovered from it provided the deeply sampled blood TCRbeta repertoires that made up the dataset. The repertoires were made available in a free public database intended to serve as a resource for research on the immune response to SARS-CoV-2. The samples were drawn from two sources: the first 160 participants of the ongoing ImmuneRACE study, and 1,200 or so subjects contributed by 6 global collaborators. Sample metadata almost always included a de-identified subject ID, COVID-19 status, age in years and sex. HLA class I and class II types, where available, came from metadata supplied by the sample provider rather than from assay-based typing.

TCRbeta CDR3 regions were amplified from genomic DNA by means of the immunoSEQ Assay, a bias-controlled multiplex PCR. The paper's processing steps were these. Nucleated cell counts per sample were estimated from amplification of reference gene primers within the assay. Sequence reads were collapsed and filtered to measure the absolute abundance of every unique TCRbeta CDR3 rearrangement. Productive Simpson clonality was computed per sample as the square root of Simpson's diversity index over productive rearrangements. TCRdb limited this immuneACCESS table to in-frame rearrangements with V and J called. A share of clones is missing; checked studies link under half to unresolved V genes, and the rest is unexplained. V and J calls plus clone size are reproduced from that table; the DNA served to infer D and trimming. Here the sample has about 100,000 clones; 90% to 95% occur a single time. In total, the top ten clones hold approximately 2% of the sample.

Paper-wide results and their limitations: The quantity of clinical and demographic metadata differed by source and by participant and was supplied without curation.

Collaborating institutions collected whole blood in K2EDTA tubes following their own protocols. For TCRbeta analysis, collaborators shipped samples in one of three forms: frozen whole blood, isolated PBMCs, or DNA extracted from either of those sample types. The V and J segments used are TRBV27 and TRBJ2-2; 10 bases in the junction line up with TRBD2. Sequenced material: peripheral blood. The sequence was obtained from a man between 45 and 60 years old with active COVID-19. The CDR3 corresponds to CASRASGSFTGELFF. The DNA is TGTGCCAGCAGGGCTAGCGGGAGTTTCACCGGGGAGCTGTTTTTT.